Shown below are 15 T cell receptor beta chains from a single sample sequenced in a study of T cell responses to AZD1222 COVID-19 vaccine. TCRdb's copy holds only in-frame clones and misses some; the assay was immunoSEQ multiplex PCR. The sample includes 80,000 to 90,000 clones, about nine tenths of them seen just once. Sequenced material: peripheral blood, taken 28 days after the second AZD1222 dose. The receptors originated from an adult who received the AZD1222 COVID-19 vaccine.

Only one count was recorded for this clone. The V gene is TRBV6-6, the J gene TRBJ2-7; D gene uncertain. The CDR3 contains 14 residues. Germline lookup yields CDR1 MNHNY and CDR2 SVGAGI (reference sequence). Trimming shortened V by 0 bases and J by 0 bases, and 6 bases separated the two germline ends. In DNA, the CDR3 is TGTGCCAGCAGTTACTCGTCGCTCTCCTACGAGCAGTACTTC. As protein: CASSYSSLSYEQYF.

V and J are TRBV7-2 and TRBJ1-5, with D uncertain. Per germline, CDR1 SGHTA and CDR2 FQGNSA. The CDR3 totals 14 residues. V lost 5 bases, J lost 1 base, and 9 bases lay in between. CDR3 DNA: TGTGCCAGCAGCCCTCTGGCCAGCAATCAGCCCCAGCATTTT. Translation gives CASSPLASNQPQHF. Full variable domain (rest looked up from reference TRBV7-2 and TRBJ1-5): GAGVSQSPSNKVTEKGKDVELRCDPISGHTALYWYRQSLGQGLEFLIYFQGNSAPDKSGLPSDRFSAERTGGSVSTLTIQRTQQEDSAVYLCASSPLASNQPQHFGDGTRLSIL.

This clone was recorded once. This chain connects TRBV19 to TRBJ1-5; 9 bases agree with TRBD1. V lost 5 bases, J lost 7 bases, and 6 bases stayed unmatched. This CDR3 region has 14 residues. In germline, CDR1 is LNHDA, CDR2 SQIVND (reference sequence). The CDR3 spells CASSWTGETQPQHF. The CDR3 DNA is TGTGCCAGTAGTTGGACAGGGGAGACCCAGCCCCAGCATTTT.

The chain joins TRBV7-9 to TRBJ1-2; TRBD1 matches 7 bases. Germline V gives CDR1 SEHNR, CDR2 FQNEAQ (reference sequence). This CDR3 has 16 residues. With 3 bases clipped from V and 4 bases from J, the junction kept 11 bases outside the gene matches. The CDR3 region is CASSFASLGGGYGYTF. CDR3 DNA: TGTGCCAGCAGCTTCGCTAGCTTAGGGGGCGGCTATGGCTACACCTTC.

V and J are TRBV30 and TRBJ2-3; no reliable D call. The CDR3 consists of 15 residues. Trimming shortened V by 0 bases and J by 0 bases, and 10 bases separated the two germline ends. The V gene's germline CDR1 is GTSNPN and CDR2 SVGIG (reference sequence). In DNA form, the CDR3 reads TGTGCCTGGAGTGTACTGGGTGAAAGCACAGATACGCAGTATTTT. Amino acid sequence: CAWSVLGESTDTQYF. Together with reference TRBV30 and TRBJ2-3, the CDR3 gives the full variable domain: SQTIHQWPATLVQPVGSPLSLECTVEGTSNPNLYWYRQAAGRGLQLLFYSVGIGQISSEVPQNLSASRPQDRQFILSSKKLLLSDSGFYLCAWSVLGESTDTQYFGPGTRLTVL.

The chain uses TRBV28 and TRBJ1-2; 10 positions match TRBD1. V lost 4 bases and J lost 4; bases outside the gene matches: 3. The germline gives CDR1 MDHEN, CDR2 SYDVKM. The CDR3 consists of 14 residues. This CDR3 reads CASSWTGGPYGYTF. The CDR3 coding sequence is TGTGCCAGCAGTTGGACAGGGGGTCCCTATGGCTACACCTTC.

The chain has TRBV11-2 and TRBJ2-5; D remains unclear. Germline V gene lookup returns CDR1 SGHAT and CDR2 FQNNGV. CDR3 length: 17 amino acids. V lost 1 base and J lost 2, with 17 bases in between. CDR3 residues: CASSLGSGRTVQETQYF. CDR3 DNA sequence: TGTGCCAGCAGCTTAGGGTCGGGTCGGACGGTACAAGAGACCCAGTACTTC.

This clone is a singleton in its sample. The genes are TRBV6-6 and TRBJ2-7; D remains ambiguous. This CDR3 contains 13 residues. Germline lookup yields CDR1 MNHNY and CDR2 SVGAGI (reference sequence). V lost 2 bases, J lost 2 bases, and 7 bases lay in between. The CDR3 region is CASSYDGTYEQYF. CDR3 bases: TGTGCCAGCAGTTACGACGGCACCTACGAGCAGTACTTC.

The chain is built from TRBV13 and TRBJ1-2; 9 bases align to TRBD1. CDR1 is PRHDT and CDR2 is FYEKMQ in the germline V gene (reference sequence). The V segment lost 7 bases and the J segment 4 bases; nucleotides outside the gene matches: 13. The CDR3 runs 16 residues. Here the CDR3 DNA reads TGTGCCAGCACCCTACCGGGTGGACAGGGGACCTATGGCTACACCTTC. This gives the protein CASTLPGGQGTYGYTF.

This sequence joins TRBV19 and TRBJ1-4; D not resolved. CDR3 length: 16 amino acids. Trimming took off 7 bases at V and 0 bases at J, with 15 bases between the two ends. The V gene's germline CDR1 is LNHDA and CDR2 SQIVND (reference sequence). The CDR3 sequence: CASTPRTESTNEKLFF. The CDR3 coding sequence is TGTGCCAGTACCCCCAGGACGGAGTCAACTAATGAAAAACTGTTTTTT.

V is TRBV5-6 and J is TRBJ2-2, with 9 bases identical to TRBD2. V lost 4 bases, J lost 3 bases, and 10 bases stayed unmatched. Germline-derived CDR1 and CDR2 are SGHDT and YYEEEE. This CDR3 is 17 amino acids long. The CDR3 DNA sequence: TGTGCCAGCAGCCCCTTTGCTAGCGGGGAATACACCGGGGAGCTGTTTTTT. Residues: CASSPFASGEYTGELFF.

This sequence joins TRBV7-2 and TRBJ1-2; a weak D match, TRBD1 (5 bases). The germline CDR1 and CDR2 sequences are SGHTA and FQGNSA. Trimming stripped 4 bases from V and 3 bases from J, with 12 bases between. The CDR3 spans 14 residues. CDR3 loop: CASSYSRADYGYTF. The DNA of the CDR3 is TGTGCCAGCAGCTATAGCAGGGCTGACTATGGCTACACCTTC.

The V gene is TRBV6-5, the J gene TRBJ1-2; D remains unclear. Germline V gives CDR1 MNHEY, CDR2 SVGAGI. The V gene lost 2 bases and the J gene lost 3 bases, with 16 bases spanning the gap. The CDR3 loop spans 16 amino acids. Written as DNA, the CDR3 is TGTGCCAGCAGTTACAACTTCCGGGAGATTGACTATGGCTACACCTTC. It specifies CASSYNFREIDYGYTF.

This sequence joins TRBV28 and TRBJ2-1; 7 bases align to TRBD2. Germline loops: CDR1 MDHEN, CDR2 SYDVKM. Germline trimming cut 10 bases from V and 5 bases from J; bases unmatched to any gene: 20. This CDR3 has 17 residues. The CDR3 sequence is CATVRTRAVAGDNEQFF. CDR3 DNA sequence: TGTGCCACCGTGAGGACTAGGGCGGTCGCGGGGGACAATGAGCAGTTCTTC.

V and J are TRBV10-1 and TRBJ1-6; TRBD1 matches 7 bases. This CDR3 has 14 amino acids. Germline assignment: CDR1 WNHNN and CDR2 SYGVQD (reference sequence). With 2 bases clipped from V and 10 bases from J, the junction kept 5 bases outside the gene matches. CDR3 loop: CASSEGRGPSPLHF. The DNA for the CDR3 is TGCGCCAGCAGTGAGGGAAGGGGGCCCTCACCCCTCCACTTT.